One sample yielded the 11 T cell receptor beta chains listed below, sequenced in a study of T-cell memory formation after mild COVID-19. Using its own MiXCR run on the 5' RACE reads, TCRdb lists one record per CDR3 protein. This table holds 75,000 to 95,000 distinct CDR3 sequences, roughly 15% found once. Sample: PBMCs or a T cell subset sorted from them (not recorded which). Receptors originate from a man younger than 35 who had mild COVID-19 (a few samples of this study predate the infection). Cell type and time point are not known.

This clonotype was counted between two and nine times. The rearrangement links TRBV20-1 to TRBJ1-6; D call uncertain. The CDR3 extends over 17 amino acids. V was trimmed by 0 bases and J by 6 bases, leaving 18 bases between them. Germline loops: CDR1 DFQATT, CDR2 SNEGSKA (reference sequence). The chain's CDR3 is CSARDVLADQFNSPLHF. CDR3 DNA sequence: TGCAGTGCTAGAGATGTTTTGGCCGACCAATTTAATTCACCCCTCCACTTT.

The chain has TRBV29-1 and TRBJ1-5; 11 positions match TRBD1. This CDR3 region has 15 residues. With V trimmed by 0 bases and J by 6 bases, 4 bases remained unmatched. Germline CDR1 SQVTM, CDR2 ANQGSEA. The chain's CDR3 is CSVEEGTGGAQPQHF. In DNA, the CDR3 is TGCAGCGTTGAAGAGGGGACAGGGGGTGCTCAGCCCCAGCATTTT. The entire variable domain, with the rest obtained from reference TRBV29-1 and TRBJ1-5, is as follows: SAVISQKPSRDICQRGTSLTIQCQVDSQVTMMFWYRQQPGQSLTLIATANQGSEATYESGFVIDKFPISRPNLTFSTLTVSNMSPEDSSIYLCSVEEGTGGAQPQHFGDGTRLSIL.

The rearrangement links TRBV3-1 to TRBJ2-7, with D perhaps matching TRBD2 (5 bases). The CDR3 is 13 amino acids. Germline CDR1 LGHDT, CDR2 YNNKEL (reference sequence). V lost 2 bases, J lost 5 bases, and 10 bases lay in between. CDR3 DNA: TGTGCCAGCAGCCAATATTCCGGGGACGAGCAGTACGTC. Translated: CASSQYSGDEQYV.

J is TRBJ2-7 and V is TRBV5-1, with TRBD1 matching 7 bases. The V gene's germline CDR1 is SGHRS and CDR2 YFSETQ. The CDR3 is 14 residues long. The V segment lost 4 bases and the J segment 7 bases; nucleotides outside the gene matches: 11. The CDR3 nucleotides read TGCGCCAGCAGCCCTCGACAGGGATCGGGGGAGCAGTACTTC. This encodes CASSPRQGSGEQYF. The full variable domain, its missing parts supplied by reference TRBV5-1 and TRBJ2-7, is KAGVTQTPRYLIKTRGQQVTLSCSPISGHRSVSWYQQTPGQGLQFLFEYFSETQRNKGNFPGRFSGRQFSNSRSEMNVSTLELGDSALYLCASSPRQGSGEQYFGPGTRLTVT.

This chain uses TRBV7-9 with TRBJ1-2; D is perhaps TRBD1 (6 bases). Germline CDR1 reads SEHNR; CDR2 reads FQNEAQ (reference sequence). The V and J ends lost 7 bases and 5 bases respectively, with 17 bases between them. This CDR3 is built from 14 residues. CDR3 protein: CASTAPTGFYGYTF. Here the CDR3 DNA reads TGTGCCAGCACCGCACCCACAGGGTTTTATGGCTACACCTTC. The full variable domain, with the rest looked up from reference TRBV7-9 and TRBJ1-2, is DTGVSQNPRHKITKRGQNVTFRCDPISEHNRLYWYRQTLGQGPEFLTYFQNEAQLEKSRLLSDRFSAERPKGSFSTLEIQRTEQGDSAMYLCASTAPTGFYGYTFGSGTRLTVV.

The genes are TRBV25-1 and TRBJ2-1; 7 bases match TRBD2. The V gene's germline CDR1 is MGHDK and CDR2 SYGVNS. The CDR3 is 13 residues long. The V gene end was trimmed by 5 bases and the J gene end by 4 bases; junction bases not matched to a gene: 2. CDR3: CASSTGGYNEQFF. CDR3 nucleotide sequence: TGTGCCAGCAGTACGGGGGGATACAATGAGCAGTTCTTC.

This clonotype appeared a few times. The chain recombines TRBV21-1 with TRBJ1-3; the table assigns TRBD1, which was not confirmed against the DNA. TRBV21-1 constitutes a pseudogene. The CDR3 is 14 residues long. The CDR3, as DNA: TGTGCCAGCAGCAAGGGACATTACGGAAACACCATATATTTT. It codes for CASSKGHYGNTIYF.

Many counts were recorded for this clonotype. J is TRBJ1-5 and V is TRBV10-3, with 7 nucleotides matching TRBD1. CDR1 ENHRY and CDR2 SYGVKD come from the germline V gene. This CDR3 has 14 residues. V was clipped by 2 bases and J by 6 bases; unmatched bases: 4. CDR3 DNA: TGTGCCATCAGTGAGGACAGGGAGAGTCAGCCCCAGCATTTT. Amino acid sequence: CAISEDRESQPQHF.

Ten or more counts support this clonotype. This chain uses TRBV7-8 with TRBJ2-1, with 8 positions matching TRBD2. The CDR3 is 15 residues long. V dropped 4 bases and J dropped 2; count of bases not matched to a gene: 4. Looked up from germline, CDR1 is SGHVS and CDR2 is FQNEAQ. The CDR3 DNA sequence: TGTGCCAGCAGCTACCTAGCGGGTACCTACAATGAGCAGTTCTTC. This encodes CASSYLAGTYNEQFF.

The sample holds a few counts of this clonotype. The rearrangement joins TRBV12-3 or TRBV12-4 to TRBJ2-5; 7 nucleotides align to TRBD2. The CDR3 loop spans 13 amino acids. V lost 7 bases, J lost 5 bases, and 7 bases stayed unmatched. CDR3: CASIQAGQETQYF. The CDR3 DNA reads TGTGCCAGCATTCAAGCGGGGCAGGAGACCCAGTACTTC.

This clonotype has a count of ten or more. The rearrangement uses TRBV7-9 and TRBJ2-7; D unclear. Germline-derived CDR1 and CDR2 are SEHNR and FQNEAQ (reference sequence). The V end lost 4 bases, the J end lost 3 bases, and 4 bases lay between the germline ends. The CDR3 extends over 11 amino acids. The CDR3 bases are TGTGCCAGCAGCTCCAACTACGAGCAGTACTTC. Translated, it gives CASSSNYEQYF.